This T cell receptor beta chain stems from a study of preoperative IRX-2 immunotherapy in early breast cancer. This sample's treatment: preoperative locoregional IRX-2 cytokine immunotherapy. Samples came from a phase Ib trial of preoperative locoregional IRX-2 cytokine immunotherapy. The CDR3 sequence is 15 residues long. Germline values: CDR1 SGDLS, CDR2 YYNGEE. V dropped 0 bases and J dropped 2 bases, with 10 bases sitting between them. Clones were read by immunoSEQ multiplex PCR, and TCRdb kept only the in-frame ones, dropping some. The data contain around 39,000 clones, about 95% of them singletons.

This specimen consisted of tumor tissue, obtained after IRX-2 immunotherapy. The chain couples TRBV9 to TRBJ2-3; the D is unclear. This TCR was recovered from a human donor with breast cancer. CDR3 loop: CASSVVPGHTDTQYF. In nucleotides, the CDR3 is TGTGCCAGCAGCGTAGTTCCGGGCCACACAGATACGCAGTATTTT.